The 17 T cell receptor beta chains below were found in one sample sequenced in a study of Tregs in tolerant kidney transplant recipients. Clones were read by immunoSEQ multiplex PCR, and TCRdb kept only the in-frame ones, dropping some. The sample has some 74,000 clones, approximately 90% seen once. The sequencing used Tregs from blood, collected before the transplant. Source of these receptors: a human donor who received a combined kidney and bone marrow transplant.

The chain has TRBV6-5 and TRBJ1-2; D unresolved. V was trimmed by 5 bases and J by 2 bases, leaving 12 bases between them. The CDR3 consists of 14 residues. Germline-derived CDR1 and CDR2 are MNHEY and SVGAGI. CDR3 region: CASSRATGNYGYTF. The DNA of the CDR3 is TGTGCCAGCAGTAGAGCGACGGGGAACTATGGCTACACCTTC.

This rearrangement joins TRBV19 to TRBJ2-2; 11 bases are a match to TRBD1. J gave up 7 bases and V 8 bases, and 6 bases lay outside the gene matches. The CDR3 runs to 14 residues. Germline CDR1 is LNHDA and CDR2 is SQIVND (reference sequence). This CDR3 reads CASSGTGGYGELFF. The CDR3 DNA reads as TGTGCCAGTTCCGGGACAGGGGGTTACGGGGAGCTGTTTTTT.

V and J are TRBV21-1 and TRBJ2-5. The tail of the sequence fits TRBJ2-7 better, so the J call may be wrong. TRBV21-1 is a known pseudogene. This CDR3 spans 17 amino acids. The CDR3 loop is CASSKLQEGREPYEQYF. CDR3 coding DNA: TGTGCCAGCAGCAAACTCCAAGAGGGCAGGGAGCCCTACGAGCAGTACTTC.

The CDR3 DNA sequence: TGTGCCGGCACCAGAGACTTGGGTCAGCCCCAGCATTTT. Translated: CAGTRDLGQPQHF. The V gene is TRBV28, the J gene TRBJ1-5; D gene uncertain. Trimming took 11 bases from V and 6 from J, leaving 17 bases between them. The germline V gene has CDR1 MDHEN and CDR2 SYDVKM. The CDR3 is 13 residues long.

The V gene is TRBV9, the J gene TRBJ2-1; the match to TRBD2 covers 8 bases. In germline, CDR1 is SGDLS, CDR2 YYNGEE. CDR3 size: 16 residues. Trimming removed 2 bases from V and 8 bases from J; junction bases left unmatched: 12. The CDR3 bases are TGTGCCAGCAGCGTGCTCGGGAGGGCCCTCGGGGATGAGCAGTTCTTC. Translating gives CASSVLGRALGDEQFF.

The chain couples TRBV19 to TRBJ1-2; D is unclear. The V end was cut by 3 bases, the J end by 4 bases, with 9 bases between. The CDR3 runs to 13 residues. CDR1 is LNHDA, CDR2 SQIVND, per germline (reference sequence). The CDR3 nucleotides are TGTGCCAGTAGTATCAAGGGTTCCTATGGCTACACCTTC. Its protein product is CASSIKGSYGYTF. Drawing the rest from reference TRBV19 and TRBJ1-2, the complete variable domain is DGGITQSPKYLFRKEGQNVTLSCEQNLNHDAMYWYRQDPGQGLRLIYYSQIVNDFQKGDIAEGYSVSREKKESFPLTVTSAQKNPTAFYLCASSIKGSYGYTFGSGTRLTVV.

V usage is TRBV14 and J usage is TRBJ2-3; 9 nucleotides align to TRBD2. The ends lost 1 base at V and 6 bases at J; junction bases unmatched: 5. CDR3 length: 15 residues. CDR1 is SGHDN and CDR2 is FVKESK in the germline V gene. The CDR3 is CASSQAGLALDTQYF. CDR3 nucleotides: TGTGCCAGCAGCCAAGCGGGACTAGCTTTGGATACGCAGTATTTT.

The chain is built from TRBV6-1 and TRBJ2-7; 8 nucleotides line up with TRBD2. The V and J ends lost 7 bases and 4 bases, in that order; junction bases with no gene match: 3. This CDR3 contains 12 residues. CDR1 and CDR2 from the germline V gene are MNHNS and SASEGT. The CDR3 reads CASNRGGYEQYF. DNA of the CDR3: TGTGCCAGCAACCGGGGGGGATACGAGCAGTACTTC.

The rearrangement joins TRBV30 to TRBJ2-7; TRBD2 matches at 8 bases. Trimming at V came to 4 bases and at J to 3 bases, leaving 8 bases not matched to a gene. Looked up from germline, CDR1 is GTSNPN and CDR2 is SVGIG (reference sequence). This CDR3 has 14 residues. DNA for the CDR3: TGTGCCTGGACCAGCGGGAGTACTAGCTACGAGCAGTACTTC. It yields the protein CAWTSGSTSYEQYF.

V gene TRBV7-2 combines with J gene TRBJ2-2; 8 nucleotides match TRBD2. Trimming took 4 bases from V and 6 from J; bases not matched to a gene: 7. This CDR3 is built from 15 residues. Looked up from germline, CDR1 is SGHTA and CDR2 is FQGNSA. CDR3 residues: CASSWGRTSSGELFF. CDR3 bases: TGTGCCAGCAGCTGGGGAAGGACTAGCTCCGGGGAGCTGTTTTTT. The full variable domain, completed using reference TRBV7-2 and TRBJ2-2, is GAGVSQSPSNKVTEKGKDVELRCDPISGHTALYWYRQSLGQGLEFLIYFQGNSAPDKSGLPSDRFSAERTGGSVSTLTIQRTQQEDSAVYLCASSWGRTSSGELFFGEGSRLTVL.

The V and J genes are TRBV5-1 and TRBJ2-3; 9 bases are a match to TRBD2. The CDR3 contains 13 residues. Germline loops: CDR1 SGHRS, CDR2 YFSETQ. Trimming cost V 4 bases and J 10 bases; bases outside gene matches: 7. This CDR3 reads CASSQSAGGAQYF. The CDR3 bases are TGCGCCAGCAGCCAGTCGGCGGGGGGGGCGCAGTATTTT.

The CDR3 sequence: CASSIERGSEQYF. CDR3 coding DNA: TGTGCCAGTAGTATAGAGAGGGGGTCCGAGCAGTACTTC. The genes are TRBV19 and TRBJ2-7; a possible D gene is TRBD1 (6 bases). Germline V gene lookup returns CDR1 LNHDA and CDR2 SQIVND (reference sequence). The ends were cut back, 0 bases at V and 6 bases at J, with 9 bases in the middle. This CDR3 is 13 amino acids long.

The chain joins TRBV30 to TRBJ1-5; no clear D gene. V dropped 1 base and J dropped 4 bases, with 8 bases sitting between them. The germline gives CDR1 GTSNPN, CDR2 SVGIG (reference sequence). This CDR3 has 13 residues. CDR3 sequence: CAWSGGSNQPQHF. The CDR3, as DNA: TGTGCCTGGAGTGGCGGCAGTAATCAGCCCCAGCATTTT. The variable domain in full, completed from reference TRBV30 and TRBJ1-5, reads SQTIHQWPATLVQPVGSPLSLECTVEGTSNPNLYWYRQAAGRGLQLLFYSVGIGQISSEVPQNLSASRPQDRQFILSSKKLLLSDSGFYLCAWSGGSNQPQHFGDGTRLSIL.

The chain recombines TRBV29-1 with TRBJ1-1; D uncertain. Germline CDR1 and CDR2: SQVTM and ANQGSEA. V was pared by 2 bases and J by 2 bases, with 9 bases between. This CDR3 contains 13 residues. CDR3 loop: CSVETFPNTEAFF. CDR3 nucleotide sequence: TGCAGCGTTGAAACCTTCCCAAACACTGAAGCTTTCTTT.

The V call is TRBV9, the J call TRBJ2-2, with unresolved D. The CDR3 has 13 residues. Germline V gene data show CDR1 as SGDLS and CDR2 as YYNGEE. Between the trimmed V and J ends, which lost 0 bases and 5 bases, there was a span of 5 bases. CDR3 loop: CASSVVGTGELFF. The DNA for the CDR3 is TGTGCCAGCAGCGTAGTAGGGACCGGGGAGCTGTTTTTT.

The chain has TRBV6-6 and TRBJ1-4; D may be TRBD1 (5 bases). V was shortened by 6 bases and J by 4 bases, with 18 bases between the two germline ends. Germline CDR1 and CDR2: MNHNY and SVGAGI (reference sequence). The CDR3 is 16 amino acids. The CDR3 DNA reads TGTGCCAGCAGGACCCCCACCTCAGGGTTTAATGAAAAACTGTTTTTT. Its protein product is CASRTPTSGFNEKLFF.

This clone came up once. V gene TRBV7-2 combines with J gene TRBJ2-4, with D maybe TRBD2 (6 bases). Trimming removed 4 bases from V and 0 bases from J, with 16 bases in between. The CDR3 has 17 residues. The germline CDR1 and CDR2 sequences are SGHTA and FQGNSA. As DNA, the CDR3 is TGTGCCAGCAGCTCTCGGCGGGAAACGCTAGCCAAAAACATTCAGTACTTC. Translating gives CASSSRRETLAKNIQYF.